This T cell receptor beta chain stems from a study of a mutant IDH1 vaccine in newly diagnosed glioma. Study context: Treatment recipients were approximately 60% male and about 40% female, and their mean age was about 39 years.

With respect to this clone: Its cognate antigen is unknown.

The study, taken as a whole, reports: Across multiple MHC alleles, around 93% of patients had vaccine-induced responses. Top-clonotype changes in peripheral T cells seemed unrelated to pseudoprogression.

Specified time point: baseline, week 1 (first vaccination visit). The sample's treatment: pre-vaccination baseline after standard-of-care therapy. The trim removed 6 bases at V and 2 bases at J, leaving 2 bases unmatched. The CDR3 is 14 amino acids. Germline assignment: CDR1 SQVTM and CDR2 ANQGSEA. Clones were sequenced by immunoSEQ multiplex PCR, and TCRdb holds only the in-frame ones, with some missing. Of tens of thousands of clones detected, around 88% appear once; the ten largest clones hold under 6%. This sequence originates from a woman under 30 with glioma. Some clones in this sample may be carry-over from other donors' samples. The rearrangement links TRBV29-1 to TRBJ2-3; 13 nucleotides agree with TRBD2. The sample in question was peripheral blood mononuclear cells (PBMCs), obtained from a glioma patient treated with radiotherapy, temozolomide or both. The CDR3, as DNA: TGCAGCGTGGGACTAGCGGGACCCACAGATACGCAGTATTTT. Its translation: CSVGLAGPTDTQYF.